The clone carrying this T cell receptor (beta chain) has a count of ten or more. These data originate in a study of T cells in Graves' hyperthyroidism and ophthalmopathy. The ends were cut back, 1 base at V and 6 bases at J, with 13 bases in the middle. The CDR3 spans 14 residues. The germline gives CDR1 MDHEN, CDR2 SYDVKM. The TCR beta CDR3 regions underwent amplification using RNA transcripts as the source. The TCR CDR3 first-round RT-PCR relied on the HTBI primer set. TCRdb re-analysed the multiplex PCR reads in MiXCR, keeping a single row per CDR3 protein. The data contain over 500,000 distinct CDR3 sequences, 17% of them singletons.

The V gene is TRBV28, the J gene TRBJ2-7; D is possibly TRBD2 (5 bases). This clonotype originated in a woman under 30 with Graves' ophthalmopathy. Sequencing was performed on blood. CDR3 amino acids: CASSLFRDGSEQYF. In DNA, the CDR3 is TGTGCCAGCAGTTTATTTAGGGATGGGAGCGAGCAGTACTTC. Full variable domain (remainder filled in from reference TRBV28 and TRBJ2-7): DVKVTQSSRYLVKRTGEKVFLECVQDMDHENMFWYRQDPGLGLRLIYFSYDVKMKEKGDIPEGYSVSREKKERFSLILESASTNQTSMYLCASSLFRDGSEQYFGPGTRLTVT.